Listed here are 32 T cell receptor beta chains from one sample, sequenced in a study of T cell responses to AZD1222 COVID-19 vaccine. Generated by immunoSEQ multiplex PCR, the TCRdb table keeps only in-frame clones and is missing some. The sample carries around 220,000 clones, around 94% recorded once. Sequenced material: peripheral blood, taken 28 days after the second dose of the MenACWY control vaccine. The receptors originated from an adult who received the MenACWY meningococcal vaccine as a control.

The chain joins TRBV2 to TRBJ2-3, with 7 bases that match TRBD1. Germline CDR1 and CDR2: SNHLY and FYNNEI. The CDR3 consists of 16 residues. The J segment lost 1 base and the V segment lost 6 bases, leaving 10 bases of the junction unmatched. The CDR3 reads CASRLGTAGGTDTQYF. CDR3 DNA: TGTGCCAGCAGGCTGGGGACAGCTGGAGGCACAGATACGCAGTATTTT.

This rearrangement joins TRBV5-4 to TRBJ1-5, with TRBD1 as a possible D gene (5 bases). The CDR3 spans 16 residues. Germline-derived CDR1 and CDR2 are SGHNT and YYREEE (reference sequence). Trimming took off 7 bases at V and 3 bases at J, with 20 bases between the two ends. The CDR3 is CASFNYGQGDNQPQHF. The CDR3 DNA follows: TGTGCCAGCTTCAACTACGGGCAGGGCGACAATCAGCCCCAGCATTTT.

The V call is TRBV19, the J call TRBJ2-4; D is possibly TRBD1 or TRBD2 (5 bases each). This CDR3 comprises 16 residues. The V gene's germline CDR1 is LNHDA and CDR2 SQIVND (reference sequence). Trimming stripped 7 bases from V and 3 bases from J, with 19 bases between. The CDR3 loop is CASTPGPQVGKNIQYF. The CDR3 DNA reads TGTGCCAGTACCCCGGGACCCCAGGTTGGCAAAAACATTCAGTACTTC.

The chain recombines TRBV19 with TRBJ1-6, with D hard to call. Deletions cut 5 bases from V and 4 bases from J, with 18 bases between. This CDR3 has 17 residues. CDR1 is LNHDA, CDR2 SQIVND, per germline (reference sequence). This CDR3 is CASSLNPQSAYNSPLHF. CDR3 sequence (DNA): TGTGCCAGTAGTCTCAACCCCCAGTCAGCTTATAATTCACCCCTCCACTTT.

The J gene is TRBJ2-1, the V gene TRBV5-8, with 7 bases fitting TRBD1. The CDR3 is 15 amino acids. The V gene end was trimmed by 5 bases and the J gene end by 3 bases; junction bases not matched to a gene: 8. Germline CDR1 reads SGHTS; CDR2 reads YDEGEE. This CDR3 reads CASSFYDRDYNEQFF. In nucleotides, the CDR3 is TGTGCCAGCAGTTTTTACGACAGGGACTACAATGAGCAGTTCTTC.

This chain links TRBV27 with TRBJ2-3; D call uncertain. CDR3 size: 15 residues. Trimming shortened V by 3 bases and J by 4 bases, and 14 bases separated the two germline ends. Germline loops: CDR1 MNHEY, CDR2 SMNVEV (reference sequence). CDR3 DNA sequence: TGTGCCAGCAGTTTGGCGGCAGGAATTTCAGATACGCAGTATTTT. This encodes CASSLAAGISDTQYF.

The V call is TRBV5-5, the J call TRBJ1-6; D unclear. V was clipped by 1 base and J by 4 bases, with 9 bases between them. The CDR3 runs to 15 residues. Germline CDR1 SGHKS, CDR2 YYEKEE (reference sequence). The CDR3: CASSLRTDYNSPLHF. The CDR3 nucleotides are TGTGCCAGCAGCTTGCGGACCGATTATAATTCACCCCTCCACTTT.

The chain employs TRBV7-2 and TRBJ2-2; D is possibly TRBD2 (6 bases). V dropped 5 bases and J dropped 3 bases, with 13 bases sitting between them. CDR3 size: 15 residues. CDR1 SGHTA and CDR2 FQGNSA come from the germline V gene. CDR3 sequence: CASSAFGGDTGELFF. CDR3 bases: TGTGCCAGCAGCGCCTTCGGAGGGGACACCGGGGAGCTGTTTTTT.

This chain joins TRBV5-4 and TRBJ1-3; D is ambiguous. V was pared by 4 bases and J by 4 bases, with 15 bases between. CDR3 length: 15 amino acids. CDR1 SGHNT and CDR2 YYREEE come from the germline V gene (reference sequence). CDR3 nucleotide sequence: TGTGCCAGCAGCCGGGAAGCTATCGGGGGAAACACCATATATTTT. Amino acid sequence: CASSREAIGGNTIYF.

J is TRBJ2-1 and V is TRBV6-2 or TRBV6-3; tentative D call: TRBD1 (5 bases). V was clipped by 4 bases and J by 9 bases, with 19 bases between them. In germline, CDR1 is MNHEY, CDR2 SVGEGT. This CDR3 has 15 residues. For the CDR3, the DNA is TGTGCCAGCAGTTTGGACACTACCAGGAATCGTGAGCAGTTCTTC. Translated, it gives CASSLDTTRNREQFF.

This clone has a single count. This chain uses TRBV28 with TRBJ2-3; 10 positions match TRBD1. This CDR3 spans 18 amino acids. The junction had 14 bases not matched to a gene; V was cut back by 7 bases and J by 1 base. The germline gives CDR1 MDHEN, CDR2 SYDVKM. The CDR3 sequence: CASTRTGGVLSGTDTQYF. The CDR3 DNA is TGTGCCAGCACCCGGACAGGGGGGGTTTTATCAGGCACAGATACGCAGTATTTT.

There are a few counts of this clone. The J gene is TRBJ1-5, the V gene TRBV6-6; 7 bases map to TRBD1. V was clipped by 5 bases and J by 0 bases; unmatched bases: 10. Looked up from germline, CDR1 is MNHNY and CDR2 is SVGAGI (reference sequence). The CDR3 sequence is 17 residues long. DNA for the CDR3: TGTGCCAGCAGTCCCTTCTCAGGGGGTAATAGCAATCAGCCCCAGCATTTT. Amino acids: CASSPFSGGNSNQPQHF.

This chain links TRBV21-1 with TRBJ2-1; the table names TRBD2, a call not compared with the DNA. TRBV21-1 is a pseudogene segment. This CDR3 spans 16 amino acids. CDR3 nucleotide sequence: TGTGCCAGCAGCCCCCCAACGGGAGACCTCCCCAATGAGCAGTTCTTC. Protein sequence: CASSPPTGDLPNEQFF.

The rearrangement links TRBV7-2 to TRBJ1-3, with a tentative D call TRBD1 (6 bases). Trimming removed 4 bases at V and 9 bases at J, with 13 bases between. The CDR3 sequence is 13 residues long. Germline V CDR1 and CDR2: SGHTA, FQGNSA. The CDR3 DNA sequence: TGTACCAGCAGCTCCCGGACAGAGGGCACCATATATTTT. Its protein is CTSSSRTEGTIYF.

The genes are TRBV7-3 and TRBJ2-5; 8 positions agree with TRBD1. Germline V lookup: CDR1 SGHTA, CDR2 FQGTGA. V was pared by 4 bases and J by 5 bases, with 9 bases of the junction left unmatched. The CDR3 consists of 15 residues. DNA of the CDR3: TGTGCCAGCAGCTCTAAAGGACAGGGCGTGGAGACCCAGTACTTC. Translating it yields CASSSKGQGVETQYF.

The DNA of the CDR3 is TGTGCCAGCAGCTTAATAAATAATCTGGCCGGGGAGCTGTTTTTT. Protein sequence: CASSLINNLAGELFF. The genes are TRBV7-9 and TRBJ2-2; D not resolved. Germline V CDR1 and CDR2: SEHNR, FQNEAQ (reference sequence). This CDR3 region has 15 residues. V gave up 2 bases and J gave up 6 bases, with 13 bases separating them.

CDR3 residues: CASSPPGQYQETQYF. The CDR3 DNA follows: TGTGCCAGCTCACCACCGGGACAGTACCAAGAGACCCAGTACTTC. This chain links TRBV18 with TRBJ2-5; the match to TRBD1 covers 7 bases. The CDR3 is 15 amino acids. The V segment lost 0 bases and the J segment 0 bases; nucleotides outside the gene matches: 1. Per the germline V gene, CDR1 is KGHSH and CDR2 is LQKENI.

The rearrangement links TRBV29-1 to TRBJ2-5; no firm D call. The CDR3 covers 13 residues. Germline V CDR1 and CDR2: SQVTM, ANQGSEA. V was cut by 8 bases and J by 2 bases, with 15 bases left in between. The CDR3 protein is CSPVRHLQETQYF. The CDR3 DNA sequence: TGCAGCCCCGTTCGACATTTACAAGAGACCCAGTACTTC.

The chain joins TRBV7-8 to TRBJ1-2; no clear D. Germline V gene sequence: CDR1 SGHVS, CDR2 FQNEAQ. The CDR3 covers 14 residues. The V end was cut by 4 bases, the J end by 4 bases, with 13 bases between. In DNA, the CDR3 is TGTGCCAGCAGCTCGTCCGGGGATGCCTATGGCTACACCTTC. This encodes CASSSSGDAYGYTF.

The chain joins TRBV28 to TRBJ1-5; tentative D call: TRBD1 (5 bases). The CDR3 consists of 15 residues. V lost 10 bases to trimming and J lost 0 bases, with 16 bases between them. Germline V gives CDR1 MDHEN, CDR2 SYDVKM. The CDR3 reads CATRESRGSNQPQHF. The DNA for the CDR3 is TGTGCCACCAGGGAATCCCGGGGTAGCAATCAGCCCCAGCATTTT.

The CDR3 spells CASSGDNTEAFF. The CDR3 DNA is TGTGCCAGCAGCGGCGATAACACTGAAGCTTTCTTT. V and J are TRBV9 and TRBJ1-1; D not certain. V lost 3 bases and J lost 2, with 5 bases in between. The CDR3 runs 12 residues. Germline CDR1 and CDR2: SGDLS and YYNGEE.

This clone was counted between two and nine times. The V call is TRBV5-6, the J call TRBJ2-7, with a weak D call TRBD1 (6 bases). V shed 2 bases and J shed 0 bases, with 9 bases lying between them. The germline V gene has CDR1 SGHDT and CDR2 YYEEEE. This CDR3 is built from 14 residues. The CDR3 DNA reads TGTGCCAGCAGCTTAAGGGGGACCTCCTACGAGCAGTACTTC. This sequence encodes CASSLRGTSYEQYF.

V is TRBV18 and J is TRBJ1-4, with D maybe TRBD1 (5 bases). V was cut by 3 bases and J by 7 bases, with 12 bases left in between. The CDR3 spans 14 residues. Germline V gene lookup returns CDR1 KGHSH and CDR2 LQKENI. CDR3 region: CASSPKGVGEKLFF. In DNA, the CDR3 is TGTGCCAGCTCACCGAAAGGGGTGGGTGAAAAACTGTTTTTT.

The chain couples TRBV18 to TRBJ2-5; 11 positions agree with TRBD2. The CDR3 covers 18 residues. CDR1 and CDR2 from the germline V gene are KGHSH and LQKENI. V lost 2 bases, J lost 5 bases, and 13 bases stayed unmatched. In DNA form, the CDR3 reads TGTGCCAGCTCACCATGGACTAGCGGGTTAAGAGGGACGGAGACCCAGTACTTC. Its translation is CASSPWTSGLRGTETQYF.

The chain combines TRBV19 with TRBJ1-5; D call uncertain. Per the germline V gene, CDR1 is LNHDA and CDR2 is SQIVND (reference sequence). This CDR3 contains 18 residues. Trimming removed 0 bases from V and 0 bases from J, with 15 bases in between. CDR3 nucleotide sequence: TGTGCCAGTAGTATAGATAGGATAGCCCTATATAGCAATCAGCCCCAGCATTTT. Translated, it gives CASSIDRIALYSNQPQHF.

The CDR3 region is CASSVVGGIGDGYTF. The CDR3, as DNA: TGTGCCAGCAGCGTAGTAGGGGGTATCGGTGATGGCTACACCTTC. The V and J genes are TRBV9 and TRBJ1-2, with D maybe TRBD1 (6 bases). V gave up 0 bases and J gave up 6 bases, with 15 bases separating them. The germline gives CDR1 SGDLS, CDR2 YYNGEE. The CDR3 has 15 amino acids.

This CDR3 reads CASSSRDRGRGYEQYF. The CDR3 nucleotides read TGTGCCAGCAGTTCCCGGGACAGGGGGCGCGGGTACGAGCAGTACTTC. The gene calls are TRBV28 and TRBJ2-7, with TRBD1 matching 12 bases. Germline assignment: CDR1 MDHEN and CDR2 SYDVKM. The CDR3 spans 16 residues. The V and J ends lost 4 bases and 4 bases, in that order; junction bases with no gene match: 8. The whole variable domain, remainder taken from reference TRBV28 and TRBJ2-7, is DVKVTQSSRYLVKRTGEKVFLECVQDMDHENMFWYRQDPGLGLRLIYFSYDVKMKEKGDIPEGYSVSREKKERFSLILESASTNQTSMYLCASSSRDRGRGYEQYFGPGTRLTVT.

This chain links TRBV6-5 with TRBJ2-7, with TRBD2 as a possible D gene (6 bases). The CDR3 is made up of 15 amino acids. Germline lookup yields CDR1 MNHEY and CDR2 SVGAGI. The V gene lost 1 base and the J gene lost 0 bases, with 10 bases spanning the gap. The CDR3 bases are TGTGCCAGCAGTTACTTACGGACTAACTCCTACGAGCAGTACTTC. It translates to CASSYLRTNSYEQYF.

The chain employs TRBV20-1 and TRBJ2-7; TRBD1 might be the D (5 bases). This CDR3 has 11 amino acids. The ends were cut back, 6 bases at V and 6 bases at J, with 12 bases in the middle. CDR1 and CDR2 from the germline V gene are DFQATT and SNEGSKA (reference sequence). The CDR3 coding sequence is TGCAGTGCCGCGGCACAGGCCGAGCAGTACTTC. Translating gives CSAAAQAEQYF.

This rearrangement joins TRBV6-1 to TRBJ1-1; D gene unclear. The V and J ends lost 3 bases and 4 bases respectively, with 18 bases between them. In germline, CDR1 is MNHNS, CDR2 SASEGT. This CDR3 contains 16 residues. CDR3 sequence: CASSDNGITESTEAFF. The CDR3 DNA sequence: TGTGCCAGCAGTGACAACGGTATAACGGAGTCCACTGAAGCTTTCTTT.

The chain joins TRBV6-5 to TRBJ1-2; TRBD1 might be the D (5 bases). Trimming pared 6 bases from V and 0 bases from J, leaving 8 bases between. The CDR3 totals 13 residues. The V gene's germline CDR1 is MNHEY and CDR2 SVGAGI. The CDR3 DNA sequence: TGTGCCAGCAGCCAGGGTGCTAACTATGGCTACACCTTC. Its translation: CASSQGANYGYTF.

The chain links TRBV3-1 (or the pseudogene TRBV3-2) to TRBJ1-4; the match to TRBD1 covers 7 bases. Germline V gene data show CDR1 as LGHDT and CDR2 as YNNKEL (reference sequence). Trimming removed 0 bases from V and 10 bases from J; junction bases left unmatched: 11. This CDR3 comprises 16 residues. The CDR3 here is CASSQDIAGGAGKLFF. The CDR3 nucleotides read TGTGCCAGCAGCCAAGATATTGCAGGGGGGGCTGGAAAACTGTTTTTT.